Below, 23 T cell receptor beta chains from the same sample are listed, as sequenced in a study of CD8 T cells in ankylosing spondylitis. From the 5' RACE reads, TCRdb called clonotypes with MiXCR, one entry per CDR3 protein. Of about 130,000 distinct CDR3 sequences listed, 7% to 10% are singletons. Sequencing input: blood, either unsorted or a sorted T cell fraction (not recorded which). The receptors stem from a male donor with ankylosing spondylitis or in good health (not recorded which).

There are many counts of this clonotype. The chain links TRBV5-1 to TRBJ2-1; 13 bases are shared with TRBD2. CDR1 is SGHRS and CDR2 is YFSETQ in the germline V gene. The CDR3 is made up of 14 amino acids. V dropped 4 bases and J dropped 6; count of bases not matched to a gene: 1. As DNA, the CDR3 is TGCGCCAGCAGCCGGACTAGCGGGAGCAATGAGCAGTTCTTC. Protein: CASSRTSGSNEQFF.

The chain is built from TRBV7-9 and TRBJ2-1, with no clear D. The ends were cut back, 1 base at V and 10 bases at J, with 8 bases in the middle. The CDR3 spans 12 residues. Germline V lookup: CDR1 SEHNR, CDR2 FQNEAQ (reference sequence). The CDR3 sequence is CASSLEAREQFF. The CDR3 nucleotides read TGTGCCAGCAGCTTAGAGGCTCGGGAGCAGTTCTTC.

This clonotype has a count of ten or more. The J gene is TRBJ2-7, the V gene TRBV7-2, with unresolved D. V lost 2 bases and J 2 bases, leaving 10 bases between the germline ends. Germline assignment: CDR1 SGHTA and CDR2 FQGNSA. The CDR3 has 14 residues. For the CDR3, the DNA is TGTGCCAGCAGCTTAACCCAACAGACCTACGAGCAGTACTTC. It translates to CASSLTQQTYEQYF. The entire variable domain, with the rest obtained from reference TRBV7-2 and TRBJ2-7, is as follows: GAGVSQSPSNKVTEKGKDVELRCDPISGHTALYWYRQSLGQGLEFLIYFQGNSAPDKSGLPSDRFSAERTGGSVSTLTIQRTQQEDSAVYLCASSLTQQTYEQYFGPGTRLTVT.

There are a few counts of this clonotype. This chain uses TRBV5-1 with TRBJ1-5; 9 bases fit TRBD1. Germline values: CDR1 SGHRS, CDR2 YFSETQ. CDR3 length equals 16 residues. V trimming: 4 bases; J trimming: 3 bases; junction bases outside the gene matches: 8. For the CDR3, the DNA is TGCGCCAGCAGCCCGGGGGGGACAGGGAACAATCAGCCCCAGCATTTT. Translation gives CASSPGGTGNNQPQHF. The full variable domain, rest sourced from reference TRBV5-1 and TRBJ1-5, is KAGVTQTPRYLIKTRGQQVTLSCSPISGHRSVSWYQQTPGQGLQFLFEYFSETQRNKGNFPGRFSGRQFSNSRSEMNVSTLELGDSALYLCASSPGGTGNNQPQHFGDGTRLSIL.

V usage is TRBV20-1 and J usage is TRBJ2-5; 8 bases are shared with TRBD1. The J segment lost 2 bases and the V segment lost 5 bases, leaving 10 bases of the junction unmatched. The CDR3 has 15 residues. Germline loops: CDR1 DFQATT, CDR2 SNEGSKA (reference sequence). The DNA of the CDR3 is TGCAGTGCTCGAACAAACAGGGGGAGGCAAGAGACCCAGTACTTC. Its translation is CSARTNRGRQETQYF.

This clonotype has only a few counts. The V call is TRBV14, the J call TRBJ2-1; D remains ambiguous. The CDR3 has 12 amino acids. The germline V and J ends were trimmed by 1 base and 10 bases, with 8 bases remaining between them. Germline-derived CDR1 and CDR2 are SGHDN and FVKESK. The CDR3 DNA sequence: TGTGCCAGCAGCCAAGTACTTAGGGAGCAGTTCTTC. This sequence encodes CASSQVLREQFF.

This clonotype appeared a few times. The chain employs TRBV5-1 and TRBJ2-5; 10 bases are a match to TRBD2. The V and J ends lost 4 bases and 2 bases, in that order; junction bases with no gene match: 8. This CDR3 is 16 amino acids long. CDR1 and CDR2 from the germline V gene are SGHRS and YFSETQ. CDR3 nucleotides: TGCGCCAGCAGCGCCGGGACTAGCGATATGCAAGAGACCCAGTACTTC. It specifies CASSAGTSDMQETQYF.

This clonotype was observed many times. The chain employs TRBV6-2 or TRBV6-3 and TRBJ2-7, with D possibly matching TRBD1 (6 bases). The V end was cut by 0 bases, the J end by 4 bases, with 34 bases between. In germline, CDR1 is MNHEY, CDR2 SVGEGT. The CDR3 length is 22 residues. The CDR3 DNA reads as TGTGCCAGCAGTTACTCGGTACGGTCTTTCAGGGGCTCTACGCGCGTATGGTACGAGCAGTACTTC. Translated, it gives CASSYSVRSFRGSTRVWYEQYF.

This clonotype was found many times. This sequence joins TRBV5-1 and TRBJ2-1, with 11 positions matching TRBD2. The CDR3 loop spans 16 amino acids. V lost 0 bases to trimming and J lost 6 bases; unmatched junction nucleotides: 5. CDR1 SGHRS and CDR2 YFSETQ come from the germline V gene. As DNA, the CDR3 is TGCGCCAGCAGCTTGGCCGTAGCGGGAGGGGGCAATGAGCAGTTCTTC. Its protein is CASSLAVAGGGNEQFF.

This clonotype was counted at least ten times. The chain employs TRBV4-1 and TRBJ2-5; 8 bases match TRBD1. Germline V gives CDR1 MGHRA, CDR2 YSYEKL. Trimming removed 2 bases from V and 5 bases from J; junction bases left unmatched: 16. The CDR3 extends over 18 amino acids. The CDR3 here is CASSQFVQGARVGETQYF. The DNA for the CDR3 is TGCGCCAGCAGCCAATTCGTTCAGGGGGCGCGGGTTGGGGAGACCCAGTACTTC.

This clonotype was seen repeatedly, ten times or more. The rearrangement links TRBV5-1 to TRBJ2-1; the D is unclear. Per the germline V gene, CDR1 is SGHRS and CDR2 is YFSETQ. The V end lost 4 bases, the J end lost 0 bases, and 14 bases lay between the germline ends. The length of the CDR3 is 16 residues. Here the CDR3 DNA reads TGCGCCAGCAGCCCGGACCCCCAAAGCTCCTACAATGAGCAGTTCTTC. The encoded protein is CASSPDPQSSYNEQFF. The full variable domain, with the rest looked up from reference TRBV5-1 and TRBJ2-1, is KAGVTQTPRYLIKTRGQQVTLSCSPISGHRSVSWYQQTPGQGLQFLFEYFSETQRNKGNFPGRFSGRQFSNSRSEMNVSTLELGDSALYLCASSPDPQSSYNEQFFGPGTRLTVL.

The gene calls are TRBV18 and TRBJ2-3, with 9 bases fitting TRBD1. V was pared by 3 bases and J by 2 bases, with 9 bases of the junction left unmatched. The CDR3 consists of 17 residues. Germline V gene sequence: CDR1 KGHSH, CDR2 LQKENI. The CDR3 coding sequence is TGTGCCAGCTCACCCGGGACAGGGAACCCTTCCACAGATACGCAGTATTTT. Translated: CASSPGTGNPSTDTQYF. Full variable domain (outside the CDR3, taken from reference TRBV18 and TRBJ2-3): NAGVMQNPRHLVRRRGQEARLRCSPMKGHSHVYWYRQLPEEGLKFMVYLQKENIIDESGMPKERFSAEFPKEGPSILRIQQVVRGDSAAYFCASSPGTGNPSTDTQYFGPGTRLTVL.

This clonotype has just a few counts. J is TRBJ2-5 and V is TRBV11-2, with a tentative D call TRBD2 (5 bases). The CDR3 is made up of 14 amino acids. Germline lookup yields CDR1 SGHAT and CDR2 FQNNGV. Trimming took off 1 base at V and 3 bases at J, with 9 bases between the two ends. DNA of the CDR3: TGTGCCAGCAGCTTAGCCCCAGCGGAAGAGACCCAGTACTTC. It is translated as CASSLAPAEETQYF.

This chain links TRBV6-2 or TRBV6-3 with TRBJ2-7; D possibly corresponds to TRBD2 (7 bases). CDR1 is MNHEY and CDR2 is SVGEGT in the germline V gene. Trimming removed 2 bases from V and 1 base from J, with 15 bases in between. There are 16 residues in the CDR3. As DNA, the CDR3 is TGTGCCAGCAGTTACCGTCTTGGGGGGGCTTCCTACGAGCAGTACTTC. Its translation is CASSYRLGGASYEQYF.

The chain combines TRBV12-3 or TRBV12-4 with TRBJ2-4, with 10 nucleotides matching TRBD1. The CDR3 contains 15 residues. The V segment lost 5 bases and the J segment 4 bases; nucleotides outside the gene matches: 5. CDR3 DNA sequence: TGTGCCAGCAGTCCCCAGGGACAGGGGAAAAACATTCAGTACTTC. Its protein is CASSPQGQGKNIQYF.

This clonotype appeared many times. This chain links TRBV4-3 with TRBJ2-3; D is undetermined. The CDR3 runs to 14 residues. The germline V gene has CDR1 LGHNA and CDR2 YSLEER. Trimming took 5 bases from V and 4 from J, leaving 13 bases between them. CDR3 nucleotide sequence: TGCGCCAGCAGCGTCCGGTCCCGGCCAGATACGCAGTATTTT. It translates to CASSVRSRPDTQYF.

This clonotype was observed at least ten times. The CDR3 reads CASSAPAISYEQYF. CDR3 bases: TGTGCCAGCAGCGCGCCAGCCATCTCCTACGAGCAGTACTTC. The chain links TRBV7-9 to TRBJ2-7; D gene uncertain. The CDR3 runs 14 residues. Trimming removed 5 bases from V and 0 bases from J, with 11 bases in between. Germline-derived CDR1 and CDR2 are SEHNR and FQNEAQ (reference sequence).

In this sample, this clonotype turned up many times. The rearrangement links TRBV7-8 to TRBJ2-2; TRBD2 agrees at 7 bases. Germline V gives CDR1 SGHVS, CDR2 FQNEAQ. This CDR3 spans 16 amino acids. V lost 8 bases, J lost 0 bases, and 9 bases stayed unmatched. The CDR3 region is CASQKSSGSNTGELFF. CDR3 nucleotides: TGTGCCAGCCAGAAGAGTAGCGGGTCGAACACCGGGGAGCTGTTTTTT.

This clonotype occurred many times. The rearrangement links TRBV28 to TRBJ1-3; a possible D gene is TRBD1 (5 bases). Between the trimmed V and J ends, which lost 5 bases and 3 bases, there was a span of 11 bases. The V gene's germline CDR1 is MDHEN and CDR2 SYDVKM. The CDR3 is 14 residues long. This CDR3 reads CASSDRGGGNTIYF. The CDR3 nucleotides are TGTGCCAGCAGTGACCGCGGGGGTGGAAACACCATATATTTT. Full variable domain (missing parts from reference TRBV28 and TRBJ1-3): DVKVTQSSRYLVKRTGEKVFLECVQDMDHENMFWYRQDPGLGLRLIYFSYDVKMKEKGDIPEGYSVSREKKERFSLILESASTNQTSMYLCASSDRGGGNTIYFGEGSWLTVV.

This clonotype showed up many times. The rearrangement uses TRBV6-1 and TRBJ2-5, with D hard to call. The CDR3 is made up of 13 amino acids. Germline V gene lookup returns CDR1 MNHNS and CDR2 SASEGT. Trimming removed 3 bases at V and 0 bases at J, with 5 bases between. As DNA, the CDR3 is TGTGCCAGCAGTGAGATGTACCAAGAGACCCAGTACTTC. Translating gives CASSEMYQETQYF.

This chain connects TRBV12-3 or TRBV12-4 to TRBJ2-2; 9 positions agree with TRBD2. Unmatched junction bases numbered 6, after V lost 6 bases and J lost 4 bases. CDR3 length: 15 residues. As DNA, the CDR3 is TGTGCCAGCAGCCAGACTAGCGGAGGCACCGGGGAGCTGTTTTTT. This gives the protein CASSQTSGGTGELFF.

The chain joins TRBV5-5 to TRBJ2-7, with D possibly being TRBD2 (5 bases). From germline, CDR1 is SGHKS and CDR2 YYEKEE (reference sequence). The CDR3 extends over 14 amino acids. Trimming pared 0 bases from V and 6 bases from J, leaving 13 bases between. CDR3 nucleotide sequence: TGTGCCAGCAGCTTGGGTCTAGCATCGGGCGAGCAGTACTTC. It yields the protein CASSLGLASGEQYF.

This clonotype was seen at least ten times. This chain connects TRBV7-2 to TRBJ2-7; TRBD1 matches 7 bases. V gave up 5 bases and J gave up 2 bases; unmatched junction bases: 3. The germline gives CDR1 SGHTA, CDR2 FQGNSA. This CDR3 comprises 13 residues. The CDR3 bases are TGTGCCAGCAGCCCCACAGGGGCCTACGAGCAGTACTTC. Translating gives CASSPTGAYEQYF. The whole variable domain, remainder taken from reference TRBV7-2 and TRBJ2-7, is GAGVSQSPSNKVTEKGKDVELRCDPISGHTALYWYRQSLGQGLEFLIYFQGNSAPDKSGLPSDRFSAERTGGSVSTLTIQRTQQEDSAVYLCASSPTGAYEQYFGPGTRLTVT.